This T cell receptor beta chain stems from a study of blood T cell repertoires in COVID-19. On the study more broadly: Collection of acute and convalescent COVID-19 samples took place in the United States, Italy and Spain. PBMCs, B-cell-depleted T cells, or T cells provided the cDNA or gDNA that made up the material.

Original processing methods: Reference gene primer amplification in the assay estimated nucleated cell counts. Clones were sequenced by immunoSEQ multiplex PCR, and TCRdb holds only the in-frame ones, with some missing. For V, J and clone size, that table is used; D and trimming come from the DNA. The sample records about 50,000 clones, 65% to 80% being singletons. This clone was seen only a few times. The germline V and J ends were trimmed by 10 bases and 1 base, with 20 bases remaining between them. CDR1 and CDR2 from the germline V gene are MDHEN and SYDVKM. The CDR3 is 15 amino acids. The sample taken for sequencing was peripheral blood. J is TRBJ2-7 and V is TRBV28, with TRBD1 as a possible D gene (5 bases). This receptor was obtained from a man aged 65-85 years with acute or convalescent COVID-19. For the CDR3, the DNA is TGTGCCACCAAAGGTAGGGGTATAGTATCCTACGAGCAGTACTTC. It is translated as CATKGRGIVSYEQYF.